This is a list of T cell receptor beta chains from one sample in a study of spatial heterogeneity in lung cancer. TCRdb fed the 5' RACE reads into MiXCR, producing one record per CDR3 protein. The repertoire holds over 6,000 distinct CDR3 sequences, around 5.4% seen once, with 35% to 40% in the top ten. The sequenced sample was PBMCs, obtained at surgery. The source of these receptors is a male donor with early-stage non-small cell lung cancer. The CDR3 runs from the conserved cysteine through the conserved F or W. A D gene is named only where the DNA matches it firmly. Clone size is given as once, few or many counts, or a class when the clone is expanded.

D	V	J	size	DNA	CDR3
NA	TRBV27	TRBJ1-2	few	TGTGCCAGCAGTTTGAACAGGGTTGGGTATGGCTACACCTTC	CASSLNRVGYGYTF
NA	TRBV6-6	TRBJ2-7	many	TGTGCCAGCAGTTCTTCCTCAGACGGCCGATTCTCCTACGAGCAGTACTTC	CASSSSSDGRFSYEQYF
NA	TRBV19	TRBJ2-5	medium-sized	TGTGCCACCCAGACAGGGGAGGGCCAAGAGACCCAGTACTTC	CATQTGEGQETQYF
TRBD2	TRBV20-1	TRBJ2-5	many	TGCAGTGCTGTGGTTGAGCGGGAGAGAAGTCTCCAAGAGACCCAGTACTTC	CSAVVERERSLQETQYF
TRBD1	TRBV27	TRBJ1-2	many	TGTGCCAGCAGCCCAATAACAGGGGGCCCGGTTCGCGGCTACACCTTC	CASSPITGGPVRGYTF
NA	TRBV5-6	TRBJ1-5	few	TGTGCCAGCAGCCCCGGGGGCCGTCAGCCCCAGCATTTT	CASSPGGRQPQHF
TRBD1	TRBV20-1	TRBJ2-5	many	TGCAGTGCTAGGACAGGGGTAATGCAAGAGACCCAGTACTTC	CSARTGVMQETQYF
TRBD2	TRBV11-2	TRBJ2-7	medium-sized	TGTGCCAGCAGCTTCTATAGCGGGAGCGGATACGAGCAGTACTTC	CASSFYSGSGYEQYF
TRBD2	TRBV10-1	TRBJ2-3	many	TGCGCCAGCAGTGGGGACCGGACTAGCGGAAATCCTAGCACAGATACGCAGTATTTT	CASSGDRTSGNPSTDTQYF
NA	TRBV5-1	TRBJ1-1	few	TGCGCCAGCAGCGGAGGGGCCGGTATGAACACTGAAGCTTTCTTT	CASSGGAGMNTEAFF
NA	TRBV12-3/TRBV12-4	TRBJ2-5	many	TGTGCCAGCAGTTTGGTGGGGGGGGCTCGGGAGACCCAGTACTTC	CASSLVGGARETQYF
TRBD2	TRBV9	TRBJ2-7	many	TGTGCCAGCAGCGAGGGACTAGCGGGAGCCCCCCTCTTC	CASSEGLAGAPLF
TRBD2	TRBV29-1	TRBJ2-5	many	TGCAGCGCTAATAGCGGGGGGGGAGAGACCCAGTACTTC	CSANSGGGETQYF
NA	TRBV19	TRBJ2-7	many	TGTGCCAGTAGTATTATGGCGGCTCCGACCTACGAGCAGTACTTC	CASSIMAAPTYEQYF
NA	TRBV7-2	TRBJ2-2	many	TGTGCCAGCAGCTCCCAGGGGTACACCGGGGAGCTGTTTTTT	CASSSQGYTGELFF
NA	TRBV14	TRBJ1-4	few	TGTGCCAGCAGCCAGGGGACATACCTTGGAAAACTGTTTTTT	CASSQGTYLGKLFF
NA	TRBV5-1	TRBJ1-1	many	TGCGCCAGCAGCTCGGAGGGGGTCATGAACACTGAAGCTTTCTTT	CASSSEGVMNTEAFF
NA	TRBV23-1	TRBJ2-7	many	TGCGCCAGCAGTCAAGTACAGGGTGGCCTCTCCTACGAGCAGTACTTC	CASSQVQGGLSYEQYF